This entry lists 27 T cell receptor beta chains sequenced from one sample in a study of beta chain features in type 1 diabetes (dated by TCRdb to the late 2010s). The library was made by the immunoSEQ multiplex PCR assay. The entire amount of isolated RNA was reverse transcribed using the High Capacity cDNA Reverse Transcription Kit, so the sequenced TCRB transcripts were expressed ones. The clones in this table, taken by TCRdb from immuneACCESS, are in-frame only. Not every clone is retained; where verified, under half of the shortfall comes from an unresolved V gene, and the cause of the rest is unknown. The sample records around 200,000 clones, about 12% of which are singletons. The ten largest account for 0.62% of the sample. Material for sequencing was central memory CD4+ T cells from blood. These receptors all stem from a woman under 30 in good health.

The CDR3 loop is CASSSNGRGSYNEQFF. For the CDR3, the DNA is TGTGCCAGCAGCTCAAACGGCCGGGGCTCCTACAATGAGCAGTTCTTC. The V gene is TRBV7-4, the J gene TRBJ2-1; the D gene is possibly TRBD2 (5 bases). This CDR3 contains 16 residues. CDR1 is SGHVT and CDR2 is SQSDAQ in the germline V gene. Trimming pared 4 bases from V and 0 bases from J, leaving 13 bases between. The whole variable domain, remainder taken from reference TRBV7-4 and TRBJ2-1, is GAGVSQSPRYKVAKRGRDVALRCDSISGHVTLYWYRQTLGQGSEVLTYSQSDAQRDKSGRPSGRFSAERPERSVSTLKIQRTEQGDSAVYLCASSSNGRGSYNEQFFGPGTRLTVL.

CDR3 DNA sequence: TGTGCCAGCAGCCCCCTAGCGGGAGTGGAGACCCAGTACTTC. Protein sequence: CASSPLAGVETQYF. V usage is TRBV11-1 and J usage is TRBJ2-5, with 10 bases fitting TRBD2. Germline V gives CDR1 SGHAT, CDR2 FQDESV (reference sequence). Unmatched junction bases numbered 5, after V lost 5 bases and J lost 5 bases. The length of the CDR3 is 14 residues. Supplemented by reference TRBV11-1 and TRBJ2-5, the full variable domain reads EAEVAQSPRYKITEKSQAVAFWCDPISGHATLYWYRQILGQGPELLVQFQDESVVDDSQLPKDRFSAERLKGVDSTLKIQPAELGDSAMYLCASSPLAGVETQYFGPGTRLLVL.

This clone was observed a few times. The rearrangement uses TRBV7-9 and TRBJ1-5; D may be TRBD1 (6 bases). CDR1 SEHNR and CDR2 FQNEAQ come from the germline V gene (reference sequence). CDR3 length: 14 residues. The ends were cut back, 5 bases at V and 5 bases at J, with 13 bases in the middle. The CDR3 here is CASSPTGPHQPQHF. CDR3 nucleotide sequence: TGTGCCAGCAGCCCGACAGGCCCTCATCAGCCCCAGCATTTT.

This clone appeared a few times. As DNA, the CDR3 is TGTGCCAGCAGTTTAGGTGGGAGACAAAAGACCCAGTACTTC. Translated: CASSLGGRQKTQYF. The J gene is TRBJ2-5, the V gene TRBV6-6; perhaps TRBD2 as D (5 bases). Germline CDR1 and CDR2: MNHNY and SVGAGI (reference sequence). The CDR3 runs to 14 residues. The V gene lost 4 bases and the J gene lost 6 bases, with 15 bases spanning the gap.

This clone turned up a few times. The CDR3 nucleotides read TGTGCCAGCAGCCGGACTGGCCGCGGTGAGCAGTTCTTC. Protein product: CASSRTGRGEQFF. The chain links TRBV14 to TRBJ2-1; TRBD2 might be the D (5 bases). V lost 4 bases, J lost 9 bases, and 13 bases lay in between. Germline assignment: CDR1 SGHDN and CDR2 FVKESK. This CDR3 region has 13 residues.

This clone came up a few times. J is TRBJ2-2 and V is TRBV11-1, with 7 positions matching TRBD2. The CDR3 length is 16 residues. Germline V CDR1 and CDR2: SGHAT, FQDESV (reference sequence). The V and J ends lost 5 bases and 5 bases, in that order; junction bases with no gene match: 11. CDR3 loop: CASSRRTSVYTGELFF. The CDR3 nucleotides read TGTGCCAGCAGCCGGAGGACTAGTGTATATACCGGGGAGCTGTTTTTT.

The table lists this clone with a few counts. This chain links TRBV2 with TRBJ1-2, with 9 positions matching TRBD1. V lost 5 bases, J lost 7 bases, and 8 bases stayed unmatched. From germline, CDR1 is SNHLY and CDR2 FYNNEI. The CDR3 has 14 residues. The CDR3 region has the DNA TGTGCCAGCAGTCCGGGACAGGGTTATAGTGGCTACACCTTC. This translates into CASSPGQGYSGYTF.

This clone was picked up many times. This chain connects TRBV7-9 to TRBJ2-1, with a possible D match to TRBD2 (5 bases). The germline V gene encodes CDR1 SEHNR and CDR2 FQNEAQ (reference sequence). The CDR3 loop spans 15 amino acids. V lost 6 bases and J 4 bases, leaving 16 bases between the germline ends. CDR3 nucleotide sequence: TGTGCCAGCAGGGACGCGGCGGGTAGTTACAATGAGCAGTTCTTC. This encodes CASRDAAGSYNEQFF.

J is TRBJ2-5 and V is TRBV7-9; D perhaps matches TRBD2 (5 bases). The J call may be faulty, since TRBJ2-7 better matches the DNA end. The CDR3 has 15 amino acids. Germline V gene sequence: CDR1 SEHNR, CDR2 FQNEAQ (reference sequence). Written as DNA, the CDR3 is TGTGCCAGCAGCCCGGGGTTTGCCCAAGGGAGCGAGCAGTACTTC. This translates into CASSPGFAQGSEQYF.

This chain uses TRBV5-1 with TRBJ1-4, with TRBD1 identical over 7 bases. With V trimmed by 4 bases and J by 5 bases, 8 bases remained unmatched. The CDR3 covers 15 residues. Germline CDR1 and CDR2: SGHRS and YFSETQ. The CDR3 protein is CASSDTGASNEKLFF. DNA of the CDR3: TGCGCCAGCAGCGATACAGGGGCCTCGAATGAAAAACTGTTTTTT.

The chain joins TRBV6-6 to TRBJ2-7, with 10 bases identical to TRBD1. Germline trimming cut 2 bases from V and 9 bases from J; bases unmatched to any gene: 4. The CDR3 length is 13 residues. In germline, CDR1 is MNHNY, CDR2 SVGAGI (reference sequence). The CDR3: CASSYQGQGGQYF. The CDR3 region has the DNA TGTGCCAGCAGTTACCAAGGACAGGGGGGGCAGTACTTC.

This clone was seen more than once but under ten times. The junction shows a germline mismatch at one end, possibly a read error. The chain combines TRBV7-7 with TRBJ2-5; 7 nucleotides agree with TRBD2. The CDR3 consists of 14 residues. The germline gives CDR1 SSHAT, CDR2 FNYEAQ (reference sequence). The CDR3 sequence is CASSLGTNRETQYF. CDR3 bases: TGTGCTAGCAGCCTCGGGACTAATAGAGAGACCCAGTACTTC.

There are many counts of this clone. The V and J genes are TRBV5-1 and TRBJ2-1; 9 nucleotides agree with TRBD2. CDR1 and CDR2 from the germline V gene are SGHRS and YFSETQ. V was pared by 3 bases and J by 5 bases, with 6 bases of the junction left unmatched. The CDR3 runs 15 residues. CDR3 nucleotides: TGCGCCAGCAGCTCCTGGACTAGCGATGACAATGAGCAGTTCTTC. It yields the protein CASSSWTSDDNEQFF.

The V call is TRBV11-2, the J call TRBJ2-7; 8 bases match TRBD1. This CDR3 has 16 residues. V trimming: 5 bases; J trimming: 2 bases; junction bases outside the gene matches: 11. The V gene's germline CDR1 is SGHAT and CDR2 FQNNGV. As DNA, the CDR3 is TGTGCCAGCAGCCCAATATCATGGACAGGGACCTACGAGCAGTACTTC. Translation: CASSPISWTGTYEQYF.

The chain uses TRBV28 and TRBJ2-7, with 10 bases matching TRBD1. The germline V gene encodes CDR1 MDHEN and CDR2 SYDVKM. This CDR3 contains 14 residues. V was clipped by 10 bases and J by 3 bases; unmatched bases: 9. CDR3 residues: CATSGDRGLYEQYF. CDR3 sequence (DNA): TGTGCCACCAGCGGGGACAGGGGACTCTACGAGCAGTACTTC.

V gene TRBV29-1 combines with J gene TRBJ2-3, with no clear D. From germline, CDR1 is SQVTM and CDR2 ANQGSEA. The CDR3 is made up of 14 amino acids. The V gene lost 1 base and the J gene lost 0 bases, with 8 bases spanning the gap. Here the CDR3 DNA reads TGCAGCGTTGAAGTCCAGGCGAGCACAGATACGCAGTATTTT. The encoded protein is CSVEVQASTDTQYF.

The table lists this clone with a few counts. V is TRBV21-1 and J is TRBJ2-3; the table's TRBD2 call for D was not verified on the DNA. TRBV21-1 is termed a pseudogene. CDR3 length: 16 amino acids. The chain's CDR3 is CASSRLAGGRADTQYF. The CDR3 coding sequence is TGTGCCAGCAGCAGACTAGCGGGAGGAAGGGCAGATACGCAGTATTTT.

The chain employs TRBV5-1 and TRBJ2-1, with D possibly TRBD1 on 5 matching bases. This CDR3 contains 13 residues. From germline, CDR1 is SGHRS and CDR2 YFSETQ. Trimming took off 3 bases at V and 5 bases at J, with 9 bases between the two ends. For the CDR3, the DNA is TGCGCCAGCAGCTCGACAGCCAACAATGAGCAGTTCTTC. It yields the protein CASSSTANNEQFF. Combining the CDR3 with reference TRBV5-1 and TRBJ2-1 gives the whole variable domain KAGVTQTPRYLIKTRGQQVTLSCSPISGHRSVSWYQQTPGQGLQFLFEYFSETQRNKGNFPGRFSGRQFSNSRSEMNVSTLELGDSALYLCASSSTANNEQFFGPGTRLTVL.

This clone has only a few counts. The V gene is TRBV19, the J gene TRBJ1-5; unclear D gene. V shed 9 bases and J shed 8 bases, with 20 bases lying between them. Germline CDR1 and CDR2: LNHDA and SQIVND (reference sequence). The CDR3 is 14 residues long. The CDR3 loop reads CASCAPREGKPQHF. CDR3 DNA sequence: TGTGCCAGCTGCGCGCCTCGCGAGGGAAAGCCCCAGCATTTT.

V and J are TRBV30 and TRBJ2-6, with D perhaps TRBD1 (5 bases). CDR1 is GTSNPN and CDR2 is SVGIG in the germline V gene (reference sequence). The CDR3 runs to 16 residues. Trimming left V 0 bases short and J 0 bases short, with 9 bases between. This CDR3 is CAWSVMGRSGANVLTF. The DNA of the CDR3 is TGTGCCTGGAGTGTAATGGGGCGCTCTGGGGCCAACGTCCTGACTTTC.

This clone has just a few counts. V usage is TRBV7-9 and J usage is TRBJ2-1; no clear D gene. Per the germline V gene, CDR1 is SEHNR and CDR2 is FQNEAQ (reference sequence). V was clipped by 2 bases and J by 6 bases, with 8 bases between them. The CDR3 sequence is 13 residues long. The DNA of the CDR3 is TGTGCCAGCAGCTTAACTGGGCCCAATGAGCAGTTCTTC. This sequence encodes CASSLTGPNEQFF.

The chain recombines TRBV5-4 with TRBJ2-3, with 13 nucleotides matching TRBD2. The CDR3 consists of 16 residues. Germline V gene sequence: CDR1 SGHNT, CDR2 YYREEE (reference sequence). V lost 4 bases, J lost 4 bases, and 6 bases stayed unmatched. CDR3 nucleotide sequence: TGTGCCAGCAGCATACGACTAGCGGGAGGATCAGATACGCAGTATTTT. As protein: CASSIRLAGGSDTQYF. Full variable domain (missing parts from reference TRBV5-4 and TRBJ2-3): ETGVTQSPTHLIKTRGQQVTLRCSSQSGHNTVSWYQQALGQGPQFIFQYYREEENGRGNFPPRFSGLQFPNYSSELNVNALELDDSALYLCASSIRLAGGSDTQYFGPGTRLTVL.

This clone was detected a few times. The CDR3 bases are TGTGCCAGCAGCACTTTTTCGGGAGATGGCTACACCTTC. It translates to CASSTFSGDGYTF. The chain uses TRBV7-3 and TRBJ1-2; D is unresolved. This CDR3 is built from 13 residues. Germline values: CDR1 SGHTA, CDR2 FQGTGA. V gave up 5 bases and J gave up 6 bases, with 13 bases separating them.

The V and J genes are TRBV6-1 and TRBJ2-3, with TRBD1 as a possible D gene (6 bases). There are 15 residues in the CDR3. Trimming took off 5 bases at V and 8 bases at J, with 20 bases between the two ends. Per the germline V gene, CDR1 is MNHNS and CDR2 is SASEGT. CDR3 nucleotides: TGTGCCAGCAGTCACCGGGACACCATCCGGCTTACGCAGTATTTT. It yields the protein CASSHRDTIRLTQYF.

The CDR3 DNA is TGCAGTCCCCAGGACTATGGCTACACCTTC. Its translation is CSPQDYGYTF. This sequence joins TRBV20-1 and TRBJ1-2; D uncertain. V was trimmed by 8 bases and J by 3 bases, leaving 7 bases between them. Germline V gene data show CDR1 as DFQATT and CDR2 as SNEGSKA (reference sequence). This CDR3 is 10 amino acids long.

The J gene is TRBJ1-3, the V gene TRBV9; D ambiguous. V dropped 4 bases and J dropped 0 bases, with 11 bases sitting between them. The CDR3 is 15 residues long. Germline V lookup: CDR1 SGDLS, CDR2 YYNGEE. CDR3 sequence reads: CASSSRLISGNTIYF. As DNA, the CDR3 is TGTGCCAGCAGCTCCAGACTGATCTCTGGAAACACCATATATTTT.

The chain uses TRBV5-1 and TRBJ2-1; 13 bases map to TRBD2. V was pared by 5 bases and J by 4 bases, with 3 bases of the junction left unmatched. Per the germline V gene, CDR1 is SGHRS and CDR2 is YFSETQ. The CDR3 length is 15 residues. The CDR3 bases are TGCGCCAGCAGTTGGACTAGCGGGGGTTACAATGAGCAGTTCTTC. Protein product: CASSWTSGGYNEQFF. Variable domain in full (rest from reference TRBV5-1 and TRBJ2-1): KAGVTQTPRYLIKTRGQQVTLSCSPISGHRSVSWYQQTPGQGLQFLFEYFSETQRNKGNFPGRFSGRQFSNSRSEMNVSTLELGDSALYLCASSWTSGGYNEQFFGPGTRLTVL.